The subject of this entry is one TCR beta chain. Its antigen is unidentified. This CDR3 has 15 amino acids. With 4 bases removed from V and 2 bases from J, the gap between germline ends came to 9 bases. CDR1 is SNHLY and CDR2 is FYNNEI in the germline V gene. The data originate from a study of CD8+ T cells in alopecia areata. Across the study: Treatment ran 6 to 18 months, with 6 months of follow-up afterward.

Points from the study as a whole: Higher clonality was seen in lesional scalp than in normal scalp, especially in alopecia totalis/universalis. Possibly as an HLA-related effect, TCR sharing across patients appeared less clear than in mice.

RNA, once extracted, was reverse transcribed into cDNA for use as the sequencing template. Generated by immunoSEQ multiplex PCR, the TCRdb table keeps only in-frame clones and is missing some. The sample has hundreds of thousands of clones, less than 80% seen once; the top ten hold 1% to 1.5%. The sample was CD4+ T cells sorted from blood, taken at week 0. V and J are TRBV2 and TRBJ2-6; D tentatively fits TRBD1 or TRBD2 (5 bases each). This receptor was identified in a human donor with alopecia areata. The chain's CDR3 is CASSGLGAGANVLTF. In nucleotides, the CDR3 is TGTGCCAGCAGTGGGTTGGGGGCTGGGGCCAACGTCCTGACTTTC. Combining the CDR3 with reference TRBV2 and TRBJ2-6 gives the whole variable domain EPEVTQTPSHQVTQMGQEVILRCVPISNHLYFYWYRQILGQKVEFLVSFYNNEISEKSEIFDDQFSVERPDGSNFTLKIRSTKLEDSAMYFCASSGLGAGANVLTFGAGSRLTVL.